One T cell receptor (beta chain) is described in this entry. The CDR3 contains 15 residues. Germline V gene lookup returns CDR1 SGHNT and CDR2 YENEEA. Trimming cost V 5 bases and J 6 bases, with 17 bases left between them. The data were taken from a study of blood T cell repertoires in COVID-19. Only in-frame clones appear in the TCRdb table, and some are missing; sequencing was by immunoSEQ multiplex PCR. The table has some 390,000 clones, about 90% seen once; the top ten hold approximately 2.4%. The sequence derives from a woman aged 55 to 70 with COVID-19, enrolled during active disease. The chain employs TRBV11-3 and TRBJ2-1, with a tentative D call TRBD1 (6 bases). Material: peripheral blood. CDR3 DNA sequence: TGTGCCAGCAGCCTACACCGGAACAGGGTCAATGAGCAGTTCTTC. Protein: CASSLHRNRVNEQFF. The variable domain in full, completed from reference TRBV11-3 and TRBJ2-1, reads EAGVVQSPRYKIIEKKQPVAFWCNPISGHNTLYWYLQNLGQGPELLIRYENEEAVDDSQLPKDRFSAERLKGVDSTLKIQPAELGDSAVYLCASSLHRNRVNEQFFGPGTRLTVL.